This T cell receptor (beta chain) emerged from a study of Graves' ophthalmopathy and Graves' hyperthyroidism. Researchers took RNA transcripts and amplified TCR beta CDR3 regions from them. An opening RT-PCR round employed HTBI primers and preceded a second-round multiplex PCR. TCRdb re-called the multiplex PCR reads through MiXCR, storing one row per CDR3 protein. The data contain about 370,000 distinct CDR3 sequences, roughly 15% of them seen just once; the ten biggest clones take up 2.4%. This clonotype was seen repeatedly, ten times or more. The V and J ends lost 6 bases and 1 base, in that order; junction bases with no gene match: 8. The CDR3 totals 17 residues. CDR1 is SGHAT, CDR2 FQDESV, per germline (reference sequence).

The TCR comes from an adult woman with stable Graves' hyperthyroidism. The chain is built from TRBV11-1 and TRBJ2-2, with TRBD2 matching over 10 bases. Sequencing used peripheral blood. The CDR3 reads CASSHKRGGKNTGELFF. In nucleotides, the CDR3 is TGTGCCAGCAGTCACAAGCGGGGGGGAAAGAACACCGGGGAGCTGTTTTTT.